Each of the 18 T cell receptor beta chains below was sequenced from the same sample in a study of OX40 agonist ivuxolimab in advanced cancers. Only in-frame clones appear in the TCRdb table, and some are missing; sequencing was by immunoSEQ multiplex PCR. There are over 30,000 clones in the sample; around 82% occur only once, and roughly 2% lies in the top ten. This specimen consisted of CD4+ or CD8+ T cells sorted from blood, obtained in a trial of the OX40 agonist ivuxolimab. These receptors all stem from an adult with an advanced solid tumor such as melanoma, head and neck, liver or kidney cancer.

The chain links TRBV7-8 to TRBJ1-1; a weak D match, TRBD1 (5 bases). Trimming left V 3 bases short and J 4 bases short, with 21 bases between. The CDR3 sequence is 17 residues long. Germline V gives CDR1 SGHVS, CDR2 FQNEAQ. The CDR3 is CASSFRLRGRGTTEAFF. The CDR3 coding sequence is TGTGCCAGCAGCTTTAGACTCCGCGGACGGGGGACCACTGAAGCTTTCTTT.

J is TRBJ2-7 and V is TRBV19; D may be TRBD1 or TRBD2 (5 bases each). The CDR3 spans 14 residues. Germline V gene lookup returns CDR1 LNHDA and CDR2 SQIVND (reference sequence). The ends were cut back, 4 bases at V and 2 bases at J, with 12 bases in the middle. CDR3 residues: CASSTGTRTYEQYF. The CDR3 bases are TGTGCCAGTAGTACCGGGACCCGCACCTACGAGCAGTACTTC.

J is TRBJ2-1 and V is TRBV2; the match to TRBD2 covers 13 bases. Germline V gene lookup returns CDR1 SNHLY and CDR2 FYNNEI. With V trimmed by 6 bases and J by 8 bases, 7 bases remained unmatched. The CDR3 is 15 amino acids. The CDR3 is CASRSATSGRYEQFF. The CDR3 DNA is TGTGCCAGCAGGTCAGCGACTAGCGGGAGGTATGAGCAGTTCTTC.

The J gene is TRBJ2-5, the V gene TRBV7-2; no reliable D call. The DNA end favors TRBJ2-7, so the J call may be wrong. This CDR3 has 11 amino acids. Germline V gene sequence: CDR1 SGHTA, CDR2 FQGNSA. The CDR3 nucleotides read TGTGCCAGCAGCTTAAGTCGCGAGCAGTACTTC. Protein sequence: CASSLSREQYF.

The genes are TRBV7-2 and TRBJ1-6; tentative D call: TRBD1 (5 bases). V gave up 1 base and J gave up 7 bases, with 14 bases separating them. The CDR3 consists of 16 residues. From germline, CDR1 is SGHTA and CDR2 FQGNSA. The CDR3 sequence is CASSLVAGVTNSPLHF. The DNA of the CDR3 is TGTGCCAGCAGCTTAGTAGCGGGGGTCACCAATTCACCCCTCCACTTT.

The rearrangement uses TRBV6-5 and TRBJ2-7, with 11 bases identical to TRBD1. Germline V gene lookup returns CDR1 MNHEY and CDR2 SVGAGI. This CDR3 is 15 amino acids long. V was pared by 6 bases and J by 3 bases, with 7 bases of the junction left unmatched. Written as DNA, the CDR3 is TGTGCCAGCAGATCGGACAGGGGGCGATTCTACGAGCAGTACTTC. It is translated as CASRSDRGRFYEQYF.

V is TRBV6-6 and J is TRBJ2-2; D not certain. CDR1 and CDR2 from the germline V gene are MNHNY and SVGAGI (reference sequence). V was trimmed by 4 bases and J by 4 bases, leaving 13 bases between them. CDR3 length: 15 amino acids. CDR3 region: CASSFKGSSTGELFF. The CDR3 region has the DNA TGTGCCAGCAGTTTTAAAGGGTCGAGCACCGGGGAGCTGTTTTTT.

The chain uses TRBV29-1 and TRBJ1-1; unclear D gene. The germline CDR1 and CDR2 sequences are SQVTM and ANQGSEA. Trimming removed 4 bases at V and 5 bases at J, with 11 bases between. This CDR3 has 12 amino acids. The chain's CDR3 is CSVGAGWTEAFF. DNA for the CDR3: TGCAGCGTTGGAGCCGGCTGGACTGAAGCTTTCTTT.

The CDR3 coding sequence is TGTGCCAGCAGTCCAAGGGACAGCCGCCCTTTTGAAGCTTTCTTT. It yields the protein CASSPRDSRPFEAFF. The V and J genes are TRBV6-1 and TRBJ1-1; TRBD1 matches 7 bases. This CDR3 contains 15 residues. The germline V gene has CDR1 MNHNS and CDR2 SASEGT. Trimming took 5 bases from V and 7 from J; bases not matched to a gene: 13.

V gene TRBV7-9 combines with J gene TRBJ2-3; TRBD2 matches at 9 bases. V trimming: 2 bases; J trimming: 5 bases; junction bases outside the gene matches: 14. In germline, CDR1 is SEHNR, CDR2 FQNEAQ (reference sequence). The CDR3 loop spans 18 amino acids. The CDR3 coding sequence is TGTGCCAGCAGCTTAAGGAGGTCCCTGGCTAGCGGGAAAGATACGCAGTATTTT. Translating it yields CASSLRRSLASGKDTQYF.

V usage is TRBV30 and J usage is TRBJ2-7; the D gene is possibly TRBD2 (6 bases). The CDR3 length is 14 residues. Germline loops: CDR1 GTSNPN, CDR2 SVGIG (reference sequence). Trimming removed 3 bases from V and 0 bases from J, with 12 bases in between. As DNA, the CDR3 is TGTGCCTGGAGCCCGCGGGGAGCCTCCTACGAGCAGTACTTC. The encoded protein is CAWSPRGASYEQYF.

CDR3 bases: TGTGCCAGCAGTGTTAGCAGGATGAACACTGAAGCTTTCTTT. Translated: CASSVSRMNTEAFF. The chain recombines TRBV2 with TRBJ1-1; D gene ambiguous. The V gene's germline CDR1 is SNHLY and CDR2 FYNNEI. The V gene lost 4 bases and the J gene lost 0 bases, with 9 bases spanning the gap. The CDR3 loop spans 14 amino acids. The whole variable domain, filled in from reference TRBV2 and TRBJ1-1, reads EPEVTQTPSHQVTQMGQEVILRCVPISNHLYFYWYRQILGQKVEFLVSFYNNEISEKSEIFDDQFSVERPDGSNFTLKIRSTKLEDSAMYFCASSVSRMNTEAFFGQGTRLTVV.

V gene TRBV5-4 combines with J gene TRBJ2-3, with 11 bases fitting TRBD2. This CDR3 has 17 amino acids. V lost 4 bases and J lost 2; bases outside the gene matches: 9. Germline V lookup: CDR1 SGHNT, CDR2 YYREEE (reference sequence). This chain's CDR3 is CASSPPVAGGVTDTQYF. CDR3 coding DNA: TGTGCCAGCAGCCCCCCCGTAGCGGGGGGGGTCACAGATACGCAGTATTTT. The full variable domain, with the rest looked up from reference TRBV5-4 and TRBJ2-3, is ETGVTQSPTHLIKTRGQQVTLRCSSQSGHNTVSWYQQALGQGPQFIFQYYREEENGRGNFPPRFSGLQFPNYSSELNVNALELDDSALYLCASSPPVAGGVTDTQYFGPGTRLTVL.

This clone was counted only a few times. The chain recombines TRBV19 with TRBJ1-5, with 7 bases fitting TRBD1. CDR3 length equals 14 residues. Per the germline V gene, CDR1 is LNHDA and CDR2 is SQIVND (reference sequence). V dropped 8 bases and J dropped 3; count of bases not matched to a gene: 7. As DNA, the CDR3 is TGTGCCAGTTCTTCCGGGACAGTCAATCAGCCCCAGCATTTT. Translation gives CASSSGTVNQPQHF. Looking up the rest from reference TRBV19 and TRBJ1-5 gives the full variable domain: DGGITQSPKYLFRKEGQNVTLSCEQNLNHDAMYWYRQDPGQGLRLIYYSQIVNDFQKGDIAEGYSVSREKKESFPLTVTSAQKNPTAFYLCASSSGTVNQPQHFGDGTRLSIL.

V gene TRBV27 combines with J gene TRBJ2-7, with 10 bases matching TRBD2. Unmatched junction bases numbered 10, after V lost 5 bases and J lost 3 bases. The germline V gene has CDR1 MNHEY and CDR2 SMNVEV (reference sequence). There are 16 residues in the CDR3. The CDR3 DNA is TGTGCCAGCAGTACTAGGCTAGCGGGGGTTGTCTACGAGCAGTACTTC. It specifies CASSTRLAGVVYEQYF.

V usage is TRBV2 and J usage is TRBJ2-2, with D possibly TRBD1 on 6 matching bases. V gave up 7 bases and J gave up 3 bases, with 9 bases separating them. The CDR3 is 13 residues long. The germline gives CDR1 SNHLY, CDR2 FYNNEI. The CDR3 region is CASNEGDTGELFF. Here the CDR3 DNA reads TGTGCCAGCAACGAGGGGGACACCGGGGAGCTGTTTTTT.

The genes are TRBV19 and TRBJ2-5; TRBD1 agrees at 10 bases. The CDR3 is 15 residues long. V dropped 6 bases and J dropped 2; count of bases not matched to a gene: 6. The germline gives CDR1 LNHDA, CDR2 SQIVND (reference sequence). CDR3 residues: CASSWDRGTQETQYF. The CDR3 nucleotides read TGTGCCAGTAGCTGGGACAGGGGAACACAAGAGACCCAGTACTTC.

V and J are TRBV5-6 and TRBJ1-2; D is ambiguous. The germline V gene encodes CDR1 SGHDT and CDR2 YYEEEE. The CDR3 is 13 amino acids. Trimming left V 3 bases short and J 6 bases short, with 12 bases between. The CDR3 region is CASSSRQGDGYTF. For the CDR3, the DNA is TGTGCCAGCAGCTCGAGACAAGGTGATGGCTACACCTTC. Full variable domain (rest looked up from reference TRBV5-6 and TRBJ1-2): DAGVTQSPTHLIKTRGQQVTLRCSPKSGHDTVSWYQQALGQGPQFIFQYYEEEERQRGNFPDRFSGHQFPNYSSELNVNALLLGDSALYLCASSSRQGDGYTFGSGTRLTVV.